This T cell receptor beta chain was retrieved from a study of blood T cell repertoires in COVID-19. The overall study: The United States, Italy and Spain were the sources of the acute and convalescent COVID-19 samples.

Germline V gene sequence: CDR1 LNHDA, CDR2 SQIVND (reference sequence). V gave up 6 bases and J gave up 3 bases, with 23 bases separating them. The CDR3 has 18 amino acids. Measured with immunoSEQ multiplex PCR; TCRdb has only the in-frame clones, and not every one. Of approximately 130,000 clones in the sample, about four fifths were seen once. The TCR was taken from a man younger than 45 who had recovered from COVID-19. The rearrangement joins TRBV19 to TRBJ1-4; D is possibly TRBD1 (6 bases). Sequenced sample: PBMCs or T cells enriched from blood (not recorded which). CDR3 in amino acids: CASSLTGYTFKSNEKLFF. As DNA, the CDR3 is TGTGCCAGTAGCTTAACAGGGTACACTTTCAAGTCTAATGAAAAACTGTTTTTT.